This is a list of T cell receptor beta chains from one sample in a study of PD-L1 blockade in urothelial cancer. Repertoires were generated with immunoSEQ multiplex PCR, while TCRdb's copy carries only in-frame clones and drops some. Of about 47,000 clones listed, roughly 80% are singletons. The material was PBMCs, obtained around atezolizumab (anti-PD-L1) treatment. All receptors come from a man aged 45 to 65 with urothelial cancer. Both conserved end residues are part of each CDR3. Each record gives: V gene, CDR3 protein.

TRBV5-1,CASSRLGGNTGELFF
TRBV29-1,CSVTPGPGNTEAFF
TRBV6-6,CASSYGTEATEAFF
TRBV29-1,CSVGTSGGADTQYF
TRBV5-1,CASSSLAGVRETQYF
TRBV5-6,CASSSDRGHSLPQHF
TRBV6-1,CASRPTSGRREQFF
TRBV5-4,CASSLAGGNRDTQYF
TRBV21-1,CASLIYREETQYF
TRBV5-1,CASSLGRGNIADTQYF
TRBV2,CASKASGGAHGTDTQYF
TRBV28,CASSPGGASGTDTQYF
TRBV2,CASSEGPSGLTDTQYF
TRBV5-6,CASSSSTGAYEQYF
TRBV7-3,CASSLIGTSGRLEQFF
TRBV5-1,CASSTELAPTDTQYF
TRBV5-4,CASSSGGNRQETQYF
TRBV11-3,CASSLAGSETQYF
TRBV19,CASSPGTGGIANEKLFF
TRBV7-9,CASRGEGAVAFF
TRBV2,CASSEGPGFSGANVLTF
TRBV30,CAWSRGLAGNEQFF
TRBV19,CASSAGGRGDTQYF
TRBV9,CASSALAGGSYEQYF
TRBV7-9,CASSLSRNTEAFF
TRBV5-1,CASSGGASGGAVDEQFF
TRBV7-3,CASSSTPGQGIEQFF
TRBV11-2,CASSLDKGGYEQYF
TRBV18,CASSARDTSGKQYF
TRBV7-9,CASSFGGATNEKLFF
TRBV7-9,CASSPIVTEAFF
TRBV7-8,CASVFRAGGNTEAFF
TRBV7-9,CASSLAGGMGQPQHF